This T cell receptor beta chain was captured by sequencing in a study of T cells in tuberculosis. Study findings and constraints: Samples were chosen by availability of cryopreserved specimens. Smaller alpha distances in active tuberculosis partly reflected shorter CDR3-alpha lengths. Using the GMM-specific repertoire gave about 87% accuracy versus 60% to 70% with motifs.

With respect to this clone: The antigen is unknown.

Method: immunoSEQ multiplex PCR; TCRdb's copy keeps in-frame clones and lacks some. Here the sample spans roughly 30,000 clones, approximately 90% being singletons. Input material: PBMCs. The sequence was collected from a donor aged 10-35 years with latent tuberculosis or without tuberculosis infection.

This chain's CDR3 is CAWRPWDRSHGYTF. Here the CDR3 DNA reads TGTGCCTGGAGACCCTGGGACAGGAGCCATGGCTACACCTTC. V is TRBV30 and J is TRBJ1-2, with 8 bases identical to TRBD1. CDR1 and CDR2 (germline): GTSNPN, SVGIG (reference sequence). This CDR3 is 14 amino acids long. Germline trimming cut 3 bases from V and 6 bases from J; bases unmatched to any gene: 9. The full variable domain, its missing parts supplied by reference TRBV30 and TRBJ1-2, is SQTIHQWPATLVQPVGSPLSLECTVEGTSNPNLYWYRQAAGRGLQLLFYSVGIGQISSEVPQNLSASRPQDRQFILSSKKLLLSDSGFYLCAWRPWDRSHGYTFGSGTRLTVV.